This T cell receptor beta chain was identified during a study of OX40 agonist ivuxolimab in advanced cancers. Study-level background: Intravenous ivuxolimab was administered to patients every 2 weeks at 0.01 to 10 mg/kg. Partial responses occurred in three patients (one hepatocellular carcinoma, two cutaneous melanoma). General study findings and limits: Dosing at 0.1 to 3.0 mg/kg was accompanied by clonal expansion of CD4+ and CD8+ blood T cells by week 6.

This CDR3 has 16 amino acids. Germline values: CDR1 KGHSH, CDR2 LQKENI. V lost 3 bases to trimming and J lost 0 bases, with 13 bases between them. Using immunoSEQ multiplex PCR, the repertoire was profiled, and TCRdb retains in-frame clones only, with some absent. The table shows roughly 65,000 clones, with roughly 90% occurring only once. On this clone itself: Its antigen is unknown.

This TCR was recovered from an adult with an advanced solid tumor such as melanoma, head and neck, liver or kidney cancer. The sequencing here drew on CD4+ or CD8+ T cells sorted from blood, taken in a trial of the OX40 agonist ivuxolimab. The chain carries TRBV18 and TRBJ2-3, with D possibly being TRBD1 (6 bases). As DNA, the CDR3 is TGTGCCAGCTCACCTCAGGGGATTACTAGCACAGATACGCAGTATTTT. This sequence encodes CASSPQGITSTDTQYF.